This is a list of T cell receptor beta chains from one sample in a study of a mutant IDH1 vaccine in newly diagnosed glioma. The data were produced by immunoSEQ multiplex PCR, yet TCRdb's version contains in-frame clones alone and is incomplete. The table has 30,000 to 35,000 clones, approximately 89% seen once. Which antigens these TCRs recognize remains unknown. The sample was PBMCs, taken from a glioma patient whose treatment included an IDH1 peptide vaccine. These receptor sequences come from a man aged 35-49 years with glioma. Each CDR3 is given with its conserved first and last residue. The D gene is left open where the match is weak. A row's size may be missing; if present it is once, few, many or a size class.

once,NA,TRBJ1-4,14,TRBV18,TGTGCCAGCTCACCCCCCGCAGGGGAGGAAAAACTGTTTTTT,CASSPPAGEEKLFF
NA,NA,TRBJ1-5,16,TRBV28,TGTGCCAGCAGTCAGTCACCTTCGATTAGCAATCAGCCCCAGCATTTT,CASSQSPSISNQPQHF
NA,NA,TRBJ2-6,18,TRBV28,TGTGCCAGCAGTTTACCCGGGACACTTAGTTCTGGGGCCAACGTCCTGACTTTC,CASSLPGTLSSGANVLTF
NA,NA,TRBJ2-2,15,TRBV6-5,TGTGCCAGCAGCCCAGGGGTTTGGGACACCGGGGAGCTGTTTTTT,CASSPGVWDTGELFF
NA,TRBD2,TRBJ2-3,16,TRBV6-6,TGTGCCAGCAGCCGCCCGACTAGCGGGACCACAGATACGCAGTATTTT,CASSRPTSGTTDTQYF
NA,TRBD2,TRBJ2-5,15,TRBV6-1,TGTGCCAGCAGTGAAAGCGGGGGTCTTTGGGAGACCCAGTACTTC,CASSESGGLWETQYF
once,TRBD1,TRBJ2-1,15,TRBV4-1,TGCGCCAGCAGCTATACCCAAGGGGGCGGGAATGAGCAGTTCTTC,CASSYTQGGGNEQFF
NA,TRBD2,TRBJ2-5,14,TRBV6-1,TGTGCCAGCACGTGGGGGGGGAACCAAGAGACCCAGTACTTC,CASTWGGNQETQYF
NA,NA,TRBJ2-3,18,TRBV4-1,TGCGCCAGCAGCCAAGATAGCCTTCTAGCCGGGGCCACAGATACGCAGTATTTT,CASSQDSLLAGATDTQYF
NA,TRBD1,TRBJ1-2,13,TRBV10-3,TGTGCCATCACGATTACAGGGGCTGAAGGCTACACCTTC,CAITITGAEGYTF
NA,NA,TRBJ2-5,16,TRBV6-5,TGTGCCAGCAGTTACTCTCCGACAGGTGCCGGAGAGACCCAGTACTTC,CASSYSPTGAGETQYF
few,NA,TRBJ2-3,15,TRBV4-3,TGCGCCAGCAGCCAAGATAAGTGGGGGGCCGATACGCAGTATTTT,CASSQDKWGADTQYF
NA,NA,TRBJ1-5,16,TRBV6-6,TGTGCCAGCAGTTACTCGAGGCAGGAGAGCAATCAGCCCCAGCATTTT,CASSYSRQESNQPQHF
NA,NA,TRBJ1-4,12,TRBV23-1,TGCGCCAGCGTAGTTTTTGACCAAAAACTGTTTTTT,CASVVFDQKLFF
NA,NA,TRBJ1-6,15,TRBV7-7,TGTGCCAGCAGCCACCTATCAGGTGGCAATTCACCCCTCCACTTT,CASSHLSGGNSPLHF
NA,TRBD1,TRBJ1-1,15,TRBV11-2,TGTGCCAGCAGTCGGGACAGGGGAAGGGGCACTGAAGCTTTCTTT,CASSRDRGRGTEAFF
NA,TRBD1,TRBJ1-2,15,TRBV28,TGTGCCAGCAGTCCCGGGACAGGGGTGATCTATGGCTACACCTTC,CASSPGTGVIYGYTF
NA,TRBD1,TRBJ2-1,16,TRBV28,TGTGCCAGCAGGCTGGGCTCCGGGACAGGGGGAAATGAGCAGTTCTTC,CASRLGSGTGGNEQFF
NA,NA,TRBJ1-5,14,TRBV19,TGTGCCAGTAGTATAGAGGTTAAAGGGAAGCCCCAGCATTTT,CASSIEVKGKPQHF
NA,TRBD1,TRBJ1-1,13,TRBV10-3,TGTGCCATCAGCCTAGGACAGGGAACTGAAGCTTTCTTT,CAISLGQGTEAFF
NA,NA,TRBJ2-7,13,TRBV6-1,TGTGCCAGCAGTGAGGACAGAGACTACGAGCAGTACTTC,CASSEDRDYEQYF
NA,TRBD2,TRBJ2-7,15,TRBV5-6,TGTGCCAGCAGCCCGTCCGCTAGCGGCTCCTACGAGCAGTACTTC,CASSPSASGSYEQYF
NA,NA,TRBJ2-3,14,TRBV4-2,TGTGCCAGCAGCCAAGATTCGGGGTCAGATACGCAGTATTTT,CASSQDSGSDTQYF
NA,NA,TRBJ1-1,14,TRBV6-6,TGTGCCAGCAGTTATGCTGTCGGCGGGTTTGAAGCTTTCTTT,CASSYAVGGFEAFF
NA,TRBD2,TRBJ2-1,17,TRBV7-3,TGTGCCAGCAGCCCAAGCCACGGACTAGCGGTTCACAATGAGCAGTTCTTC,CASSPSHGLAVHNEQFF
NA,NA,TRBJ1-1,14,TRBV19,TGTGCCAGTAGCCCGGGACTGATGAACACTGAAGCTTTCTTT,CASSPGLMNTEAFF
once,NA,TRBJ2-5,13,TRBV15,TGTGCCACCACCGCGCTTCGGGGAGAGACCCAGTACTTC,CATTALRGETQYF
once,NA,TRBJ1-1,14,TRBV4-1,TGCGCCAGCAGCCATCCCTCAGGTCGACGGGGGGCTTTCTTT,CASSHPSGRRGAFF
NA,NA,TRBJ1-1,13,TRBV11-2,TGTGCCAGCAGCTTTCGGGCGAACACTGAAGCTTTCTTT,CASSFRANTEAFF
NA,TRBD1,TRBJ2-7,12,TRBV5-1,TGCGCCAGCAGCTGGACAGGGATCGAGCAGTACTTC,CASSWTGIEQYF
NA,NA,TRBJ2-2,15,TRBV7-2,TGTGCCAGCAGCTTAGCTGGGCTGAACACCGGGGAGCTGTTTTTT,CASSLAGLNTGELFF
NA,NA,TRBJ1-2,13,TRBV5-6,TGTGCCAGCAGCTTCGGTGCGGGTACGGGCTACACCTTC,CASSFGAGTGYTF
once,TRBD1,TRBJ2-7,15,TRBV2,TGTGCCAGCACCAACGGGGACAGGGCTAACGACGAGCAGTACTTC,CASTNGDRANDEQYF
NA,NA,TRBJ2-5,15,TRBV28,TGTGCCAGCAGTTCTTCCGACAGGCCGATGGGGACCCAGTACTTC,CASSSSDRPMGTQYF
NA,TRBD1,TRBJ2-7,16,TRBV5-6,TGTGCCAGCAGCCTTAACCCGGGACAGGGAGTGAGCGAGCAGTACTTC,CASSLNPGQGVSEQYF
NA,TRBD1,TRBJ2-1,15,TRBV27,TGTGCCAGCACCTTTTGGGACAGGGTCAACAATGAGCAGTTCTTC,CASTFWDRVNNEQFF